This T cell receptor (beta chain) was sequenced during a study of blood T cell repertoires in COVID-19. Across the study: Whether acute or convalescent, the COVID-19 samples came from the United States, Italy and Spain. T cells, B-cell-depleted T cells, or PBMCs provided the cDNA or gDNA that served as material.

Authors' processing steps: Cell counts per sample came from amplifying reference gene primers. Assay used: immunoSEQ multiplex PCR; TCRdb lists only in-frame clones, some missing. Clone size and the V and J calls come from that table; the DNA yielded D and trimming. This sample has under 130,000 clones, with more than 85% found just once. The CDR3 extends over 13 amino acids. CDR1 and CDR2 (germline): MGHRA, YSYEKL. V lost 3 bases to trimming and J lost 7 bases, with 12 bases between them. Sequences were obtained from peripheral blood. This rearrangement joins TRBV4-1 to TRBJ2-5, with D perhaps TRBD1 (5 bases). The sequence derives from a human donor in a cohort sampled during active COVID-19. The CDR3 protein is CASSQDIVGTQYF. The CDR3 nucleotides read TGCGCCAGCAGCCAGGACATCGTAGGGACCCAGTACTTC.